This entry lists 8 T cell receptor beta chains sequenced from one sample in a study of cytomegalovirus exposure and HLA in healthy donors. In the PCR, 60 Vbeta and 13 Jbeta primers were used. Libraries were prepared by immunoSEQ multiplex PCR; TCRdb keeps only in-frame clonotypes and omits some of them. Of roughly 150,000 clones listed, 75% to 90% are singletons. The specimen sequenced was PBMCs. These TCRs come from a male donor in good health and CMV-seronegative.

This clone turned up a few times. The same CDR3 can be traced to other DNA sequences in this sample. J is TRBJ1-3 and V is TRBV5-1; 8 bases match TRBD1. Germline V gives CDR1 SGHRS, CDR2 YFSETQ. The CDR3 runs 15 residues. V lost 0 bases, J lost 1 base, and 0 bases stayed unmatched. CDR3 coding DNA: TGCGCCAGCAGCTTGGACAGGGGGTCTGGAAACACCATATATTTT. Protein product: CASSLDRGSGNTIYF.

The rearrangement uses TRBV20-1 and TRBJ1-1; maybe TRBD1 (5 bases). Germline loops: CDR1 DFQATT, CDR2 SNEGSKA (reference sequence). The CDR3 is 11 amino acids. V lost 8 bases to trimming and J lost 10 bases, with 17 bases between them. CDR3 sequence reads: CSPVGRDGAFF. The CDR3 coding sequence is TGCAGTCCCGTGGGGCGAGATGGAGCTTTCTTT.

The gene calls are TRBV7-9 and TRBJ1-1, with 8 bases fitting TRBD1. The germline gives CDR1 SEHNR, CDR2 FQNEAQ (reference sequence). The CDR3 contains 15 residues. V dropped 5 bases and J dropped 4; count of bases not matched to a gene: 9. The CDR3 region has the DNA TGTGCCAGCAGCGGTTACGGACAGGGAACCACTGAAGCTTTCTTT. Encoded protein: CASSGYGQGTTEAFF. Full variable domain (remainder filled in from reference TRBV7-9 and TRBJ1-1): DTGVSQNPRHKITKRGQNVTFRCDPISEHNRLYWYRQTLGQGPEFLTYFQNEAQLEKSRLLSDRFSAERPKGSFSTLEIQRTEQGDSAMYLCASSGYGQGTTEAFFGQGTRLTVV.

V and J are TRBV7-9 and TRBJ1-4, with 7 bases aligning to TRBD1. The CDR3 runs to 14 residues. V was pared by 5 bases and J by 6 bases, with 6 bases of the junction left unmatched. Germline V gene data show CDR1 as SEHNR and CDR2 as FQNEAQ (reference sequence). The CDR3 DNA sequence: TGTGCCAGCAGCCCCACAGGGGATGATGAAAAACTGTTTTTT. Its translation: CASSPTGDDEKLFF.

The chain joins TRBV7-8 to TRBJ1-2; 11 bases map to TRBD1. Germline assignment: CDR1 SGHVS and CDR2 FQNEAQ. With V trimmed by 4 bases and J by 7 bases, 11 bases remained unmatched. This CDR3 has 16 residues. The DNA of the CDR3 is TGTGCCAGCAGCTCCGAGAGGACAGGGGGCGCTTTTGGCTACACCTTC. Translating it yields CASSSERTGGAFGYTF.

The V call is TRBV7-9, the J call TRBJ2-1; 9 bases align to TRBD2. Losses at the gene ends were 5 bases for V and 0 bases for J; bases not matched to a gene: 5. The CDR3 runs 16 residues. The germline V gene has CDR1 SEHNR and CDR2 FQNEAQ (reference sequence). Written as DNA, the CDR3 is TGTGCCAGCAGCGGACGACTAGCGGTCTCCTACAATGAGCAGTTCTTC. This codes for CASSGRLAVSYNEQFF.

The chain employs TRBV5-6 and TRBJ2-7; 7 nucleotides line up with TRBD1. With V trimmed by 4 bases and J by 2 bases, 9 bases remained unmatched. This CDR3 is 15 amino acids long. The germline gives CDR1 SGHDT, CDR2 YYEEEE. This chain's CDR3 is CASSVFPGQTYEQYF. In DNA, the CDR3 is TGTGCCAGCAGCGTTTTCCCGGGACAGACCTACGAGCAGTACTTC.

This sequence joins TRBV6-1 and TRBJ1-1; TRBD1 matches 7 bases. The CDR3 runs to 14 residues. The germline V gene encodes CDR1 MNHNS and CDR2 SASEGT. J lost 0 bases, V lost 7 bases, and 5 bases had no gene match. CDR3 amino acids: CASNLQGLNTEAFF. The CDR3 nucleotides are TGTGCCAGCAATCTACAGGGGTTGAACACTGAAGCTTTCTTT.